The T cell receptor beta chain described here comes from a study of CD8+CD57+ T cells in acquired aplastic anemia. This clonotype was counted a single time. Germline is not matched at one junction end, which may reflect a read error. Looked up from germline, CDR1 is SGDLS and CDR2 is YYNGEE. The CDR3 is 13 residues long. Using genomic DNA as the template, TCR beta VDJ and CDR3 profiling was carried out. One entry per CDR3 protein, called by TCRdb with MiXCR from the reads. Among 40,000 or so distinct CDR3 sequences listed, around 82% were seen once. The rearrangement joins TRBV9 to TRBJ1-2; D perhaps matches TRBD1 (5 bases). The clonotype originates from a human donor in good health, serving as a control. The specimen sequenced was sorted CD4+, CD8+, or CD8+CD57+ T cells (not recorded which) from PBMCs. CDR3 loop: CASSHQTRDGYTF. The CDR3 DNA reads TGCGCCAGCAGCCATCAGACCAGGGATGGCTACACCTTC. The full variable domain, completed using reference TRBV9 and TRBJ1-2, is DSGVTQTPKHLITATGQRVTLRCSPRSGDLSVYWYQQSLDQGLQFLIQYYNGEERAKGNILERFSAQQFPDLHSELNLSSLELGDSALYFCASSHQTRDGYTFGSGTRLTVV.